This T cell receptor beta chain comes out of a study of blood T cell repertoires in COVID-19. Study-level background: Samples of COVID-19 (acute and convalescent) were obtained from the United States, Italy and Spain. Nucleic acid was either cDNA or gDNA, and it came from T cells, B-cell-depleted T cells, or PBMCs.

Clones were read by immunoSEQ multiplex PCR, and TCRdb kept only the in-frame ones, dropping some. This table holds tens of thousands of clones, roughly 83% found once. This receptor was obtained from a human donor in a cohort sampled during active COVID-19. Source material: peripheral blood.

The CDR3 DNA reads TGTGCCAGCAGCTTAGTGAGGGCAGGTGAGCAGTACTTC. Translated: CASSLVRAGEQYF. V gene TRBV11-2 combines with J gene TRBJ2-7; D is possibly TRBD2 (5 bases). Germline V lookup: CDR1 SGHAT, CDR2 FQNNGV. V was pared by 1 base and J by 7 bases, with 11 bases between. CDR3 length: 13 residues.